The sequence of this T cell receptor (beta chain) was determined in a study of blood T cell repertoires in COVID-19. Study information: Sites across the United States, Italy and Spain contributed samples from acute and convalescent COVID-19. T cells, B-cell-depleted T cells, or PBMCs provided the cDNA or gDNA that served as material.

This CDR3 is 15 amino acids long. The junction had 9 bases not matched to a gene; V was cut back by 4 bases and J by 5 bases. From germline, CDR1 is LGHDT and CDR2 YNNKEL (reference sequence). Using immunoSEQ multiplex PCR, the repertoire was profiled, and TCRdb retains in-frame clones only, with some absent. Here the sample spans about 230,000 clones, 70% to 90% being singletons. Seattle patients were enrolled while actively infected and followed longitudinally. Sequenced material: peripheral blood. The origin of this receptor is a man aged 30 to 45 with COVID-19, enrolled during active disease. The chain is built from TRBV3-1 (or the pseudogene TRBV3-2) and TRBJ1-1; 8 bases are a match to TRBD1. The CDR3 DNA reads TGTGCCAGCAGCCTTGGACAGGGCTTTAGGACTGAAGCTTTCTTT. The encoded protein is CASSLGQGFRTEAFF.